One and the same sample provided the 20 T cell receptor beta chains below, sequenced in a study of OX40 agonist ivuxolimab in advanced cancers. Profiled with immunoSEQ multiplex PCR; TCRdb holds only in-frame clones, not every one. The sample lists tens of thousands of clones; approximately 85% were seen once. Sequenced here: CD4+ or CD8+ T cells sorted from blood, sampled in a trial of the OX40 agonist ivuxolimab. The receptors were gathered from an adult with an advanced solid tumor such as melanoma, head and neck, liver or kidney cancer.

V and J are TRBV5-1 and TRBJ2-3; D is unclear. Trimming cost V 4 bases and J 2 bases, with 11 bases left between them. The germline CDR1 and CDR2 sequences are SGHRS and YFSETQ. The CDR3 has 14 amino acids. In DNA form, the CDR3 reads TGCGCCAGCAGCCCGGGCACCCTCACAGATACGCAGTATTTT. Translating gives CASSPGTLTDTQYF.

The table lists this clone with a few counts. Other DNA sequences of this sample code for an identical CDR3. The rearrangement uses TRBV2 and TRBJ2-3; 10 bases fit TRBD1. Trimming took 6 bases from V and 3 from J; bases not matched to a gene: 3. Germline values: CDR1 SNHLY, CDR2 FYNNEI. This CDR3 comprises 14 residues. CDR3 protein: CASSEDRGTDTQYF. As DNA, the CDR3 is TGTGCCAGCAGCGAGGACAGGGGGACAGATACGCAGTATTTT.

The V and J genes are TRBV27 and TRBJ1-5; D is unresolved. The CDR3 sequence is 14 residues long. CDR1 and CDR2 from the germline V gene are MNHEY and SMNVEV (reference sequence). The V and J ends lost 5 bases and 1 base respectively, with 9 bases between them. The CDR3 sequence is CASSPRWSNQPQHF. The CDR3 region has the DNA TGTGCCAGCAGTCCTCGGTGGAGCAATCAGCCCCAGCATTTT.

A note on this clone: The CDR3 carries no conserved terminal phenylalanine or tryptophan, so it likely arises from a read error. It is unclear where the CDR3 begins or ends on the DNA, so no DNA is shown, and the CDR3 is as TCRdb lists it. The chain couples TRBV29-1 to TRBJ1-2. The CDR3 length is 9 residues, termini included. The germline V gene encodes CDR1 SQVTM and CDR2 ANQGSEA. The CDR3 spells CSVEDQDLP.

The V call is TRBV2, the J call TRBJ2-5; D gene ambiguous. V lost 2 bases and J 9 bases, leaving 10 bases between the germline ends. The germline V gene has CDR1 SNHLY and CDR2 FYNNEI. This CDR3 spans 12 amino acids. CDR3 amino acids: CASSERRLSQYF. The CDR3, as DNA: TGTGCCAGCAGTGAACGGAGATTGTCCCAGTACTTC.

V usage is TRBV28 and J usage is TRBJ2-1; TRBD1 aligns across 7 bases. This CDR3 has 15 residues. The junction had 7 bases not matched to a gene; V was cut back by 6 bases and J by 2 bases. Germline values: CDR1 MDHEN, CDR2 SYDVKM. Here the CDR3 reads CASSQTGTAYNEQFF. CDR3 coding DNA: TGTGCCAGCAGCCAAACCGGGACAGCCTACAATGAGCAGTTCTTC.

The chain carries TRBV6-4 and TRBJ1-2; TRBD1 agrees at 9 bases. CDR3 size: 15 residues. V lost 2 bases and J lost 4; bases outside the gene matches: 5. Per germline, CDR1 MRHNA and CDR2 SNTAGT. The CDR3 nucleotides are TGTGCCAGCAGTGACCCGGGACAGGGAAGCTATGGCTACACCTTC. Residues: CASSDPGQGSYGYTF.

The chain uses TRBV9 and TRBJ2-7, with TRBD2 matching 7 bases. The CDR3 is 14 residues long. Trimming removed 4 bases from V and 7 bases from J; junction bases left unmatched: 11. The germline CDR1 and CDR2 sequences are SGDLS and YYNGEE. Here the CDR3 DNA reads TGTGCCAGCAGCTCGGGGGGACCCGTGTGGGAGCAGTACTTC. This encodes CASSSGGPVWEQYF.

The chain carries TRBV5-1 and TRBJ2-2; D tentatively fits TRBD1 or TRBD2 (6 bases each). The germline CDR1 and CDR2 sequences are SGHRS and YFSETQ. Trimming removed 5 bases at V and 4 bases at J, with 12 bases between. The CDR3 consists of 14 residues. The DNA of the CDR3 is TGCGCCAGCAGGAGGGGGACTGCCACCGGGGAGCTGTTTTTT. Translated, it gives CASRRGTATGELFF.

This clone has only one observation. As DNA, the CDR3 is TGTGCCACCAGCAGAGATAGAACAGGGTCGCGGGAGCAGTTCTTC. Its translation: CATSRDRTGSREQFF. The J gene is TRBJ2-1, the V gene TRBV15; a possible D gene is TRBD1 (6 bases). The germline gives CDR1 LNHNV, CDR2 YYDKDF (reference sequence). The V end lost 0 bases, the J end lost 10 bases, and 16 bases lay between the germline ends. The CDR3 runs to 15 residues.

V is TRBV28 and J is TRBJ2-1, with TRBD1 matching 9 bases. Germline V CDR1 and CDR2: MDHEN, SYDVKM. The CDR3 has 18 residues. V lost 7 bases and J lost 0; bases outside the gene matches: 13. The CDR3 region is CASIWRDRVARSYNEQFF. CDR3 DNA sequence: TGTGCCAGCATCTGGCGGGACAGGGTGGCACGCTCCTACAATGAGCAGTTCTTC.

The chain employs TRBV28 and TRBJ1-5; D might be TRBD1 (6 bases). The CDR3 extends over 18 amino acids. V lost 2 bases and J 2 bases, leaving 19 bases between the germline ends. CDR1 and CDR2 from the germline V gene are MDHEN and SYDVKM. The CDR3 loop reads CASSLSGLGAGGNQPQHF. The CDR3 DNA reads as TGTGCCAGCAGTTTAAGTGGGTTGGGGGCTGGGGGCAATCAGCCCCAGCATTTT.

The J gene is TRBJ2-7, the V gene TRBV19; D not certain. Trimming left V 4 bases short and J 0 bases short, with 7 bases between. The CDR3 has 13 residues. Germline V gives CDR1 LNHDA, CDR2 SQIVND (reference sequence). The CDR3 nucleotides read TGTGCCAGTAGTACTAAAAGCTCCTACGAGCAGTACTTC. The encoded protein is CASSTKSSYEQYF.

The gene calls are TRBV28 and TRBJ2-2; no definite D call. Germline-derived CDR1 and CDR2 are MDHEN and SYDVKM. The CDR3 has 14 residues. Deletions cut 7 bases from V and 0 bases from J, with 9 bases between. The CDR3 nucleotides read TGTGCCAGCACCCTATTCGCGAACACCGGGGAGCTGTTTTTT. It translates to CASTLFANTGELFF.

V is TRBV7-2 and J is TRBJ2-3; the match to TRBD2 covers 9 bases. The CDR3 consists of 18 residues. The trim removed 6 bases at V and 1 base at J, leaving 14 bases unmatched. Germline V gene lookup returns CDR1 SGHTA and CDR2 FQGNSA. The CDR3 loop reads CASSYNPLAGAGTDTQYF. The DNA for the CDR3 is TGTGCCAGCAGTTATAACCCCTTAGCGGGGGCGGGCACAGATACGCAGTATTTT.

The chain links TRBV21-1 to TRBJ2-1; the table's D call of TRBD1 was not tested on the DNA. TRBV21-1 is given as a pseudogene. The CDR3 length is 15 residues. CDR3 amino acids: CASPNAETGDNEQFF. CDR3 in DNA: TGTGCCAGCCCCAATGCAGAGACAGGGGATAATGAGCAGTTCTTC.

The rearrangement joins TRBV9 to TRBJ2-7, with D maybe TRBD1 (5 bases). Deletions cut 4 bases from V and 2 bases from J, with 13 bases between. Germline loops: CDR1 SGDLS, CDR2 YYNGEE. This CDR3 region has 14 residues. The CDR3: CASSKQVLPYEQYF. CDR3 DNA: TGTGCCAGCAGCAAACAGGTTCTACCCTACGAGCAGTACTTC.

The chain uses TRBV5-6 and TRBJ2-7; D is ambiguous. The CDR3 consists of 13 residues. Trimming stripped 0 bases from V and 1 base from J, with 5 bases between. Per the germline V gene, CDR1 is SGHDT and CDR2 is YYEEEE. The CDR3 DNA sequence: TGTGCCAGCAGCTTGGTGGGGTCCTACGAGCAGTACTTC. The encoded protein is CASSLVGSYEQYF.

This chain joins TRBV27 and TRBJ1-2, with D possibly being TRBD1 (5 bases). Trimming stripped 3 bases from V and 4 bases from J, with 9 bases between. The CDR3 loop spans 13 amino acids. Germline V gene lookup returns CDR1 MNHEY and CDR2 SMNVEV (reference sequence). The CDR3, as DNA: TGTGCCAGCAGTTTCCATGGGGGCTATGGCTACACCTTC. Its translation is CASSFHGGYGYTF.

The CDR3 DNA sequence: TGTGCCAGTAAACCGGATGGGGGCACTGAAGCTTTCTTT. This encodes CASKPDGGTEAFF. The chain is built from TRBV19 and TRBJ1-1; a weak D match, TRBD1 (5 bases). Trimming took off 7 bases at V and 4 bases at J, with 13 bases between the two ends. CDR3 length equals 13 residues. Germline V gene data show CDR1 as LNHDA and CDR2 as SQIVND (reference sequence).